This TCR beta chain was observed in a study of cytomegalovirus exposure and HLA in healthy donors. This clone was seen more than once but under ten times. Its specificity is unknown. The PCR ran on 60 Vbeta and 13 Jbeta primers. Assay: immunoSEQ multiplex PCR; the TCRdb copy retains only in-frame clones and omits some. The data hold 120,000 or so clones, with over 15% observed a single time. Study results and caveats: Fewer N-insertions than the roughly 600-donor mean were reportedly shown by an Asian-associated ancestry cluster in a later analysis.

The CDR3 length is 14 residues. The V end lost 2 bases, the J end lost 7 bases, and 14 bases lay between the germline ends. Germline lookup yields CDR1 SGHTA and CDR2 FQGNSA. The chain links TRBV7-2 to TRBJ1-2; unclear D gene. The sequencing input was PBMCs. The TCR originated in a female donor in good health and CMV-seropositive. This CDR3 is CASSLNLRGSGYTF. In nucleotides, the CDR3 is TGTGCCAGCAGCTTAAACCTTCGAGGGTCTGGCTACACCTTC.